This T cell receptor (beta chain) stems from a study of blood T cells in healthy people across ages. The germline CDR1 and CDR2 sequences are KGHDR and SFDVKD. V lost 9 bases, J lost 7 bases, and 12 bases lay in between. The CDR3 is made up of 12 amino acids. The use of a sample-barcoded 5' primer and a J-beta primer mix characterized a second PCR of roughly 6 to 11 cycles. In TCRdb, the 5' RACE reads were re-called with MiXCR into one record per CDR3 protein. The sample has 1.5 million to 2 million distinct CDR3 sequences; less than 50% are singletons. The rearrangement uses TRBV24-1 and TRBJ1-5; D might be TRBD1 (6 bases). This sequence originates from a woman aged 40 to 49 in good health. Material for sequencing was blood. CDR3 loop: CATGGPGQPQHF. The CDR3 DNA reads TGTGCCACCGGGGGGCCGGGACAGCCCCAGCATTTT.